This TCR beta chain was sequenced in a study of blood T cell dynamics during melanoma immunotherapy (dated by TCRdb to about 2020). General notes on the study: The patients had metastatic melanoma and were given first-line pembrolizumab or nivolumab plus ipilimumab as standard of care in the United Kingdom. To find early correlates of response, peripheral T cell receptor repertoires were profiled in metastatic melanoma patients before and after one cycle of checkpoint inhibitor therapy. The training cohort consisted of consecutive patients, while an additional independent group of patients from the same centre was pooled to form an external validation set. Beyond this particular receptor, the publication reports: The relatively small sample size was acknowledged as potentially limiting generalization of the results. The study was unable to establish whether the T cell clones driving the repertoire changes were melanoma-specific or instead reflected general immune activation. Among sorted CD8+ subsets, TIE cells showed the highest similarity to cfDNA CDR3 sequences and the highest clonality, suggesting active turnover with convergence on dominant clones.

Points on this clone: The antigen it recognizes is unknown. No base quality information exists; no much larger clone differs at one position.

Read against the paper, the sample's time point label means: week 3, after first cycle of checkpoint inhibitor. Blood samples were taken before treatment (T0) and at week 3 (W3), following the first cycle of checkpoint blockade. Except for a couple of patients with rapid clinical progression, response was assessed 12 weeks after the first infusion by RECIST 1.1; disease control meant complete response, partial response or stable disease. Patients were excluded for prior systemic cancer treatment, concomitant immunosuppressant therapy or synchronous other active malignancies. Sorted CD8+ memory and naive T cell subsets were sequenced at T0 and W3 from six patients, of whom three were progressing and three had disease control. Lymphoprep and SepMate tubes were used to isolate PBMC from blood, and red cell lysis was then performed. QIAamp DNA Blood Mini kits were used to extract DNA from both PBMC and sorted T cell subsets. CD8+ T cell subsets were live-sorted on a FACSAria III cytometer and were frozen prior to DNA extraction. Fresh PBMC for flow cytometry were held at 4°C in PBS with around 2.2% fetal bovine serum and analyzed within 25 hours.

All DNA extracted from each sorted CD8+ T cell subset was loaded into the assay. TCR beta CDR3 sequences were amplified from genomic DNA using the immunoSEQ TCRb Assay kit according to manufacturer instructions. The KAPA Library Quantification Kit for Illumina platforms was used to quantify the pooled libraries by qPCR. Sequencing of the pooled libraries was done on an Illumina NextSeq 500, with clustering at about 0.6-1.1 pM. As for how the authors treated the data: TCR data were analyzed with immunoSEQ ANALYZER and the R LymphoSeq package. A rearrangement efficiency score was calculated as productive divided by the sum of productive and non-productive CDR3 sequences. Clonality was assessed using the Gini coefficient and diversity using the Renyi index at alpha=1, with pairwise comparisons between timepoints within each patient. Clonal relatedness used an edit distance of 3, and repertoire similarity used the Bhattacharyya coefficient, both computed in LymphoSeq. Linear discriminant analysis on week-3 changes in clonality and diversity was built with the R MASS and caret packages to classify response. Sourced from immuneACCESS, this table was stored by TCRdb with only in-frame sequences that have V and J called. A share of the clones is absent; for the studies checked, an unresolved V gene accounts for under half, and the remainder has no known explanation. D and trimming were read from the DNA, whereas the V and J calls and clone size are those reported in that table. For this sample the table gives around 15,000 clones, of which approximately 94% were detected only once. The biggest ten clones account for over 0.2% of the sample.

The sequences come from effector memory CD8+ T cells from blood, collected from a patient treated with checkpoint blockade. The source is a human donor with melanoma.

The CDR3 in this case is CASSYPVIAGGTYNEQFF. The sequence in DNA is TGTGCCAGCAGTTATCCCGTCATAGCGGGGGGAACCTACAATGAGCAGTTCTTC. The rearrangement joined TRBV28 to TRBJ2-1, with TRBD2 matching 10 junction bases. CDR1 and CDR2, per the germline V gene, are MDHEN and SYDVKM. The CDR3, cysteine through phenylalanine, is 18 amino acids long. Only the CDR3 DNA stays, 54 bases, in frame from base 1. Compared with germline, V lacks 4 bases and J lacks 2 bases; bases without a gene match: 11. The full variable domain, with segments outside the CDR3 supplied by the reference TRBV28 and TRBJ2-1 proteins, appears as DVKVTQSSRYLVKRTGEKVFLECVQDMDHENMFWYRQDPGLGLRLIYFSYDVKMKEKGDIPEGYSVSREKKERFSLILESASTNQTSMYLCASSYPVIAGGTYNEQFFGPGTRLTVL.